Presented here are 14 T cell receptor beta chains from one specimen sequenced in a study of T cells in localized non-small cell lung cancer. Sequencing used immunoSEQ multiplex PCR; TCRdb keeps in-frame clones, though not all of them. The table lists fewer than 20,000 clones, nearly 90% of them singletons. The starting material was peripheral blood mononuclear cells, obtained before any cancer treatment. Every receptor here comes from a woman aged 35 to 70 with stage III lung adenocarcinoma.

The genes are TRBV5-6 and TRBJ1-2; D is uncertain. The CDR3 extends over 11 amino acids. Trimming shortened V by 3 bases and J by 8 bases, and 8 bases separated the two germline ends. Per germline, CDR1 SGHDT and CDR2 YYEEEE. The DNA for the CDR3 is TGTGCCAGCAGCTCAGCGCGAGGCTACACCTTC. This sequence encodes CASSSARGYTF.

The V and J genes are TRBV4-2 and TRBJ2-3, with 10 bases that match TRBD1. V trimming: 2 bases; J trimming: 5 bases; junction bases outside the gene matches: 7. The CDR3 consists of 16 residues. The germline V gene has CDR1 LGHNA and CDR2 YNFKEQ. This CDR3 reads CASSQLTGGNKDTQYF. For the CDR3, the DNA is TGTGCCAGCAGCCAACTGACAGGGGGCAATAAAGATACGCAGTATTTT.

CDR3 nucleotide sequence: TGTGCCAGCAGCCCAGAGAAGGGATACAATGAGCAGTTCTTC. Residues: CASSPEKGYNEQFF. The chain links TRBV28 to TRBJ2-1; D not resolved. V lost 6 bases, J lost 4 bases, and 13 bases lay in between. This CDR3 has 14 amino acids. Germline loops: CDR1 MDHEN, CDR2 SYDVKM.

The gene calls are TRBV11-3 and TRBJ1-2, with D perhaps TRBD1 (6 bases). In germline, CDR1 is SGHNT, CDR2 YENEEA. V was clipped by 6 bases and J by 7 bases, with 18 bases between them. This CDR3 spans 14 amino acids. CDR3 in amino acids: CASSPGQTYSGYTF. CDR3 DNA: TGTGCCAGCAGTCCTGGACAGACGTATAGTGGCTACACCTTC.

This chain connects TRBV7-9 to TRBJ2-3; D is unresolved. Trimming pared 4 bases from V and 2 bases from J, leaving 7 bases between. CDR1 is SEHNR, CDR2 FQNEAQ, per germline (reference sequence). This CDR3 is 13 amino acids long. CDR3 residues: CASSYTFTDTQYF. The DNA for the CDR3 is TGTGCCAGCAGCTATACCTTCACAGATACGCAGTATTTT.

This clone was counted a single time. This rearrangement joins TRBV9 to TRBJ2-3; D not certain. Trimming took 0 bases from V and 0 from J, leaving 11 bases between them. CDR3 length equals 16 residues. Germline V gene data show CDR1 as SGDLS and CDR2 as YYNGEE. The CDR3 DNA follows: TGTGCCAGCAGCGTAGAAGTGCATTCTAGCACAGATACGCAGTATTTT. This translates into CASSVEVHSSTDTQYF.

CDR3 region: CASSYTQMNTEAFF. Written as DNA, the CDR3 is TGTGCCAGCAGTTACACACAGATGAACACTGAAGCTTTCTTT. V usage is TRBV6-6 and J usage is TRBJ1-1, with unresolved D. Looked up from germline, CDR1 is MNHNY and CDR2 is SVGAGI (reference sequence). The CDR3 is made up of 14 amino acids. V lost 2 bases to trimming and J lost 0 bases, with 7 bases between them.

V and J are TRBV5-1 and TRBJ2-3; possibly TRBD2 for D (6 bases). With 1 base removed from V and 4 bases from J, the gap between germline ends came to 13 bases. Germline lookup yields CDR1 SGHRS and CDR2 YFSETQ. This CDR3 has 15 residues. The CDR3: CASSLFVEGADTQYF. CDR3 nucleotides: TGCGCCAGCAGCTTGTTTGTGGAGGGAGCAGATACGCAGTATTTT.

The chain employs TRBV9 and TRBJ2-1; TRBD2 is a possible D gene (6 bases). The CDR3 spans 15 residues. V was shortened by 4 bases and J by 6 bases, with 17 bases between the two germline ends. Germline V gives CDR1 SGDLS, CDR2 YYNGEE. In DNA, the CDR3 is TGTGCCAGCAGCCTAGGGGCGGGACTCAGCAATGAGCAGTTCTTC. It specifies CASSLGAGLSNEQFF.

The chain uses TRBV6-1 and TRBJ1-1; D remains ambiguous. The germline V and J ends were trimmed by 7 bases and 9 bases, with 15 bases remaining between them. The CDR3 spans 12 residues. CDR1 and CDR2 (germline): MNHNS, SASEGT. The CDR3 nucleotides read TGTGCCAGCACCCCGCTCCTAGGGAAAGCTTTCTTT. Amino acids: CASTPLLGKAFF.

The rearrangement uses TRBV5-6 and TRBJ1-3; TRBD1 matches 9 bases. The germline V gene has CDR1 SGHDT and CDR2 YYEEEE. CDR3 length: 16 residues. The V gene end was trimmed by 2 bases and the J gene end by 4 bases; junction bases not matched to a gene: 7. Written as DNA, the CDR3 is TGTGCCAGCAGCTTAATTCGGGACAGGGCCGGAAACACCATATATTTT. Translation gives CASSLIRDRAGNTIYF.

CDR3 in DNA: TGTGCCAGCAGCTTCTCGGCGGGGGGAACCGGGGAGCTGTTTTTT. Amino acids: CASSFSAGGTGELFF. This chain joins TRBV7-2 and TRBJ2-2; 8 nucleotides match TRBD2. The CDR3 loop spans 15 amino acids. V shed 3 bases and J 5 bases; nucleotides not matched to a gene: 5. Germline CDR1 SGHTA, CDR2 FQGNSA.

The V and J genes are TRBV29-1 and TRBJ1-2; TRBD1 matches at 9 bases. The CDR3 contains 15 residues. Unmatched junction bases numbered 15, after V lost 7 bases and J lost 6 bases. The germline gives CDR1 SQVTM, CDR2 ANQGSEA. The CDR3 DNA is TGCAGCGCTGAGGACCCCGGGACAGGGAACCATGGCTACACCTTC. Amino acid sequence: CSAEDPGTGNHGYTF. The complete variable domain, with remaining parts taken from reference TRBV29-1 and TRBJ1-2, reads SAVISQKPSRDICQRGTSLTIQCQVDSQVTMMFWYRQQPGQSLTLIATANQGSEATYESGFVIDKFPISRPNLTFSTLTVSNMSPEDSSIYLCSAEDPGTGNHGYTFGSGTRLTVV.

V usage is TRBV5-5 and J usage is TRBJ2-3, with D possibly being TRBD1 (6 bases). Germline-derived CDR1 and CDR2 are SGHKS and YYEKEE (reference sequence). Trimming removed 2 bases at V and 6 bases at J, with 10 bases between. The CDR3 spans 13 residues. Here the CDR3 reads CASSFRGGDTQYF. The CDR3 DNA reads TGTGCCAGCAGCTTTAGAGGGGGTGATACGCAGTATTTT.